Given below is one TCR beta chain in context. This specimen belongs to a study of T cell changes during pregnancy in multiple sclerosis. This CDR3 has 18 residues. With 0 bases clipped from V and 3 bases from J, the junction kept 10 bases outside the gene matches. Germline CDR1 reads LGHNA; CDR2 reads YSLEER. TCRdb's table, derived via immunoSEQ multiplex PCR, lists solely in-frame clones and lacks some. The table records tens of thousands of clones, just under 90% of them present only once. This TCR was sampled from a female donor in good health, enrolled as a control in a pregnancy study. The J gene is TRBJ2-1, the V gene TRBV4-3; 8 positions match TRBD1. The sequences come from peripheral blood, collected in the first trimester of pregnancy. CDR3: CASSQDGQGADFYNEQFF. CDR3 nucleotides: TGCGCCAGCAGCCAAGACGGGCAGGGGGCCGACTTCTACAATGAGCAGTTCTTC.